The 17 T cell receptor beta chains below were found in one sample sequenced in a study of regulatory T cells in long-lasting Graves disease. The time point was: newly diagnosed GD, antithyroid drugs for less than 3 months. RNA from PBMCs was the source of the TCR library. Researchers made TCR beta libraries by using iRepertoire HTBI primers and running Arm-PCR on CDR3 regions. TCRdb passed the multiplex PCR reads through MiXCR, listing each CDR3 protein once. Of around 250,000 distinct CDR3 sequences listed, 20% are singletons. The source was peripheral blood mononuclear cells (PBMCs), collected at new diagnosis, from a patient treated with antithyroid drugs. Receptors were obtained from a female donor with Graves disease.

The chain couples TRBV20-1 to TRBJ2-3; a weak D match, TRBD2 (5 bases). The CDR3 totals 15 residues. The germline CDR1 and CDR2 sequences are DFQATT and SNEGSKA (reference sequence). Trimming left V 1 base short and J 2 bases short, with 13 bases between. In nucleotides, the CDR3 is TGCAGTGCTAGAGGATCCAGCGGATACACAGATACGCAGTATTTT. Protein sequence: CSARGSSGYTDTQYF.

This clonotype has ten or more counts. The J gene is TRBJ2-3, the V gene TRBV18; 7 bases map to TRBD1. The V and J ends lost 6 bases and 1 base, in that order; junction bases with no gene match: 1. The CDR3 spans 13 residues. Germline CDR1 and CDR2: KGHSH and LQKENI. CDR3 coding DNA: TGTGCCAGCTCCGGGACAGGCACAGATACGCAGTATTTT. The encoded protein is CASSGTGTDTQYF.

This clonotype was recorded at least ten times. The chain uses TRBV6-1 and TRBJ2-7; a possible D gene is TRBD2 (8 bases). The CDR3 is made up of 14 amino acids. Germline V CDR1 and CDR2: MNHNS, SASEGT. The V end lost 7 bases, the J end lost 6 bases, and 19 bases lay between the germline ends. The CDR3: CASKRPGGGLEQYF. CDR3 sequence (DNA): TGTGCCAGCAAGAGGCCGGGAGGGGGCCTCGAGCAGTACTTC.

In this sample, this clonotype turned up a few times. This chain uses TRBV19 with TRBJ1-5, with D tentatively TRBD1 (6 bases). CDR1 and CDR2 (germline): LNHDA, SQIVND (reference sequence). V lost 6 bases to trimming and J lost 7 bases, with 16 bases between them. CDR3 length: 14 amino acids. The CDR3 here is CASSWTELNQPQHF. CDR3 nucleotide sequence: TGTGCCAGTAGCTGGACAGAACTTAACCAGCCCCAGCATTTT.

The chain combines TRBV3-1 with TRBJ2-1; 8 nucleotides align to TRBD2. J lost 8 bases, V lost 4 bases, and 16 bases had no gene match. Germline CDR1 reads LGHDT; CDR2 reads YNNKEL (reference sequence). The CDR3 covers 17 residues. The CDR3 protein is CASSLWTTGRDWDEQFF. In nucleotides, the CDR3 is TGTGCCAGCAGCCTTTGGACTACCGGGAGGGATTGGGATGAGCAGTTCTTC.

The chain uses TRBV10-3 and TRBJ1-2; TRBD1 aligns across 9 bases. The V segment lost 3 bases and the J segment 4 bases; nucleotides outside the gene matches: 6. The CDR3 length is 15 residues. Per germline, CDR1 ENHRY and CDR2 SYGVKD. The CDR3 here is CAISEQGAPGYGYTF. In DNA form, the CDR3 reads TGTGCCATCAGTGAACAGGGGGCTCCGGGCTATGGCTACACCTTC.

The sample holds many counts of this clonotype. This chain connects TRBV2 to TRBJ2-1; D might be TRBD2 (7 bases). Trimming pared 3 bases from V and 15 bases from J, leaving 12 bases between. Germline V gene lookup returns CDR1 SNHLY and CDR2 FYNNEI. This CDR3 region has 11 residues. CDR3 loop: CASSEGGPGFF. CDR3 sequence (DNA): TGTGCCAGCAGTGAGGGGGGGCCTGGGTTCTTC.

This clonotype was observed many times. This chain connects TRBV20-1 to TRBJ2-3, with 7 positions matching TRBD2. The CDR3 is 13 amino acids. Germline V gene data show CDR1 as DFQATT and CDR2 as SNEGSKA (reference sequence). V shed 5 bases, J shed 1 base, and the junction held 3 bases outside the gene matches. The DNA of the CDR3 is TGCAGTGCTGCCGCGGGAGGCACAGATACGCAGTATTTT. Protein: CSAAAGGTDTQYF.

This clonotype has at least ten counts. The chain is built from TRBV12-3 or TRBV12-4 and TRBJ2-7, with 8 bases aligning to TRBD2. Trimming took 6 bases from V and 5 from J; bases not matched to a gene: 6. The CDR3 runs 13 residues. CDR3 sequence reads: CASRPSGGNEQYF. Written as DNA, the CDR3 is TGTGCCAGCAGACCGAGCGGGGGAAACGAGCAGTACTTC.

This clonotype has at least ten counts. The chain is built from TRBV14 and TRBJ2-7, with D tentatively TRBD2 (5 bases). Germline loops: CDR1 SGHDN, CDR2 FVKESK. The CDR3 sequence is 12 residues long. The germline V and J ends were trimmed by 4 bases and 8 bases, with 12 bases remaining between them. CDR3 nucleotide sequence: TGTGCCAGCAGCCCCATTACCGGGAAGCAGTACTTC. This codes for CASSPITGKQYF. Together with reference TRBV14 and TRBJ2-7, the CDR3 gives the full variable domain: EAGVTQFPSHSVIEKGQTVTLRCDPISGHDNLYWYRRVMGKEIKFLLHFVKESKQDESGMPNNRFLAERTGGTYSTLKVQPAELEDSGVYFCASSPITGKQYFGPGTRLTVT.

This clonotype was seen many times. The chain recombines TRBV12-3 or TRBV12-4 with TRBJ2-1; TRBD2 matches at 7 bases. The length of the CDR3 is 12 residues. The V segment lost 6 bases and the J segment 12 bases; nucleotides outside the gene matches: 8. The CDR3 DNA sequence: TGTGCCAGCAGCCACGGACTAGGGCGGCAGTTCTTC. The encoded protein is CASSHGLGRQFF.

As to this clonotype: Relative to the germline gene, one junction end is altered; a read error may explain this. The J gene is TRBJ2-1, the V gene TRBV11-2; perhaps D is TRBD1 or TRBD2 (5 bases each). The CDR3 sequence is 14 residues long. Germline-derived CDR1 and CDR2 are SGHAT and FQNNGV. This chain's CDR3 is CASSQGPGANEQFF. The DNA of the CDR3 is TGCGCCAGCAGCCAAGGACCCGGGGCAAATGAGCAGTTCTTC.

A remark on this clonotype: This may be a read error, as it is one base from a much larger clone. For the CDR3, the DNA is TGTGCCAGCATCTCGGGACAGGGGACCTATAGCAATCAGCCCCAGCATTTT. It yields the protein CASISGQGTYSNQPQHF. J is TRBJ1-5 and V is TRBV5-6, with TRBD1 identical over 10 bases. Germline CDR1 is SGHDT and CDR2 is YYEEEE. This CDR3 is 17 amino acids long. With V trimmed by 6 bases and J by 0 bases, 9 bases remained unmatched.

J is TRBJ2-1 and V is TRBV9, with 12 bases identical to TRBD1. CDR1 is SGDLS, CDR2 YYNGEE, per germline. Germline trimming cut 0 bases from V and 8 bases from J; bases unmatched to any gene: 6. The CDR3 covers 16 residues. The CDR3 nucleotides read TGTGCCAGCAGCGTAGAGGGACAGGGGGCTGCTGATGAGCAGTTCTTC. Translating gives CASSVEGQGAADEQFF.

Concerning this clonotype itself: A much bigger clone sits one base away, suggesting this may be a read error. The chain joins TRBV5-6 to TRBJ2-7, with 12 bases identical to TRBD1. Germline V gene data show CDR1 as SGHDT and CDR2 as YYEEEE. Trimming cost V 4 bases and J 2 bases; bases outside gene matches: 1. The CDR3 totals 14 residues. This CDR3 is CASSGTGGPYEQYF. In nucleotides, the CDR3 is TGTGCCAGCAGCGGGACAGGGGGCCCCTACGAGCAGTACTTC.

This chain links TRBV20-1 with TRBJ1-4, with D perhaps matching TRBD1 (5 bases). Trimming removed 0 bases at V and 6 bases at J, with 14 bases between. From germline, CDR1 is DFQATT and CDR2 SNEGSKA (reference sequence). The CDR3 contains 15 residues. This chain's CDR3 is CSARDPTGTYEKLFF. The CDR3 DNA is TGCAGTGCTAGAGATCCGACGGGGACTTATGAAAAACTGTTTTTT.

This clonotype was detected many times. J is TRBJ2-3 and V is TRBV5-1; 10 bases are a match to TRBD2. V was pared by 4 bases and J by 4 bases, with 3 bases of the junction left unmatched. The germline gives CDR1 SGHRS, CDR2 YFSETQ. The CDR3 sequence is 14 residues long. The CDR3 DNA is TGCGCCAGCAGCGCAGCGGGGGGGGCAGATACGCAGTATTTT. It translates to CASSAAGGADTQYF. Combining the CDR3 with reference TRBV5-1 and TRBJ2-3 gives the whole variable domain KAGVTQTPRYLIKTRGQQVTLSCSPISGHRSVSWYQQTPGQGLQFLFEYFSETQRNKGNFPGRFSGRQFSNSRSEMNVSTLELGDSALYLCASSAAGGADTQYFGPGTRLTVL.